This T cell receptor beta chain was observed in a study of T cell responses to AZD1222 COVID-19 vaccine. In the study overall: Samples with a second dose at about 4 or about 12 weeks were pooled together.

Germline assignment: CDR1 SGHVS and CDR2 FNYEAQ. This CDR3 comprises 16 residues. Trimming shortened V by 4 bases and J by 3 bases, and 16 bases separated the two germline ends. Study-wide results and caveats: None of the repertoires were sampled until the peak T cell response had passed. The study identified only 6 or 7 AZD1222 recipients as seropositive at baseline. A mostly white British donor set with more females was recruited, and clonal diversity was possibly underestimated.

Using immunoSEQ multiplex PCR, the repertoire was profiled, and TCRdb retains in-frame clones only, with some absent. Of some 94,000 clones in the sample, over 85% were seen once. A note on this clone: Its antigen is as yet unknown.

The input for sequencing was peripheral blood, taken on day 0 of AZD1222 vaccination. This chain joins TRBV7-6 and TRBJ2-1; a possible D gene is TRBD2 (5 bases). The source is an adult in good health. CDR3: CASSSSLASDYNEQFF. CDR3 sequence (DNA): TGTGCCAGCAGCTCCTCCTTAGCGTCTGACTACAATGAGCAGTTCTTC. Using reference TRBV7-6 and TRBJ2-1 for the parts outside the CDR3, the full variable domain is GAGVSQSPRYKVTKRGQDVALRCDPISGHVSLYWYRQALGQGPEFLTYFNYEAQQDKSGLPNDRFSAERPEGSISTLTIQRTEQRDSAMYRCASSSSLASDYNEQFFGPGTRLTVL.